This T cell receptor beta chain comes out of a study of OX40 agonist ivuxolimab in advanced cancers. Overall study context: Dose-escalation subjects each had hepatocellular carcinoma, melanoma, renal cell or head and neck cancer.

Repertoires were generated with immunoSEQ multiplex PCR, while TCRdb's copy carries only in-frame clones and drops some. The sample shows tens of thousands of clones, approximately 90% of them seen only once. Study-level points and caveats: Individuals who were partial responders at 0.1-3.0 mg/kg had clonal expansion that ranked among the lowest. CD4+ and CD8+ blood T cells expanded clonally by week 6 at 0.1 to 3.0 mg/kg.

The CDR3 is 14 residues long. Deletions cut 0 bases from V and 2 bases from J, with 8 bases between. CDR1 and CDR2 from the germline V gene are LNHDA and SQIVND (reference sequence). With respect to this clone: Its antigen remains unknown.

The chain couples TRBV19 to TRBJ2-7, with D unresolved. The sequence was collected from an adult with an advanced solid tumor such as melanoma, head and neck, liver or kidney cancer. This material consisted of CD4+ or CD8+ T cells sorted from blood, taken in a trial of the OX40 agonist ivuxolimab. CDR3 residues: CASSIDRMTYEQYF. For the CDR3, the DNA is TGTGCCAGTAGTATAGACAGGATGACCTACGAGCAGTACTTC.